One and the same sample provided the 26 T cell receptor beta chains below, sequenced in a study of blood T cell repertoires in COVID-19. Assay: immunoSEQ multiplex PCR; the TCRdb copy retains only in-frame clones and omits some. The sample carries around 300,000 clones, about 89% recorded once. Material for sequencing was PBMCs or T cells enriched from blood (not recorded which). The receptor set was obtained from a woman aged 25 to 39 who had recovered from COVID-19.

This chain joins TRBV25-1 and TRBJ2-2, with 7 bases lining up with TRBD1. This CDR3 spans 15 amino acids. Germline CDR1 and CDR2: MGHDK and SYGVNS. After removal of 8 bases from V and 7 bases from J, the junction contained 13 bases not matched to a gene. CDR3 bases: TGTGCCAGCCTATCAGAGACAGGGACGGTCGGGGAGCTGTTTTTT. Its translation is CASLSETGTVGELFF.

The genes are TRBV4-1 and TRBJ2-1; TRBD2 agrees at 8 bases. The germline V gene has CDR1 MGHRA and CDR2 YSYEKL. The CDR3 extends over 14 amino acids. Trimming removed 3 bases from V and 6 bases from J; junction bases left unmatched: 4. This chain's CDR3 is CASSHVAGPNEQFF. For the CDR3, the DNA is TGCGCCAGCAGCCATGTAGCGGGGCCCAATGAGCAGTTCTTC.

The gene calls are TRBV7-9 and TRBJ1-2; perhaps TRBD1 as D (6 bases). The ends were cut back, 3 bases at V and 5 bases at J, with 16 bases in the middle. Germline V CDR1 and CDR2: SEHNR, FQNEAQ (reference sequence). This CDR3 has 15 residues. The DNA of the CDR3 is TGTGCCAGCAGCTTCGGACAGATAGGTGGTTATGGCTACACCTTC. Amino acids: CASSFGQIGGYGYTF.

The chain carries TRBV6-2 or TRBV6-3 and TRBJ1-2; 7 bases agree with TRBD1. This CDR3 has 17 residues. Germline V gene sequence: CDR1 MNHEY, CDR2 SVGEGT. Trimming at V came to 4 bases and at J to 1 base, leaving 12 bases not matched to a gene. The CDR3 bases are TGTGCCAGCAGTTCGGACAGGCTTAGAAGAGGTAACTATGGCTACACCTTC. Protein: CASSSDRLRRGNYGYTF.

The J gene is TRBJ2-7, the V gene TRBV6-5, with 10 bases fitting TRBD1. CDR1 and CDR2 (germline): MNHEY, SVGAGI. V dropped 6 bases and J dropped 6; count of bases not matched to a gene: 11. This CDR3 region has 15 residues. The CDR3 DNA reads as TGTGCCAGCAGGCCGGGACAGGGGTTCGCAGGCGAGCAGTACTTC. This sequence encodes CASRPGQGFAGEQYF.

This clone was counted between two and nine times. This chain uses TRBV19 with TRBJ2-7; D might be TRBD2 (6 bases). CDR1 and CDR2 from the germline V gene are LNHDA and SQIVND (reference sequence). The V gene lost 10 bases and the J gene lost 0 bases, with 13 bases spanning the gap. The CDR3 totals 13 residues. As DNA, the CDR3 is TGTGCCACTCAAATCGGGAGCTCCTACGAGCAGTACTTC. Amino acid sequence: CATQIGSSYEQYF.

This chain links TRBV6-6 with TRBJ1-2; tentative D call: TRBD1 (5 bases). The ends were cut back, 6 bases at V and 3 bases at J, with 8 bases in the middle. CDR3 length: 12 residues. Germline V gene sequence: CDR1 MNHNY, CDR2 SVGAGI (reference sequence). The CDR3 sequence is CASRIQDYGYTF. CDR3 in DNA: TGTGCCAGCAGGATACAGGACTATGGCTACACCTTC.

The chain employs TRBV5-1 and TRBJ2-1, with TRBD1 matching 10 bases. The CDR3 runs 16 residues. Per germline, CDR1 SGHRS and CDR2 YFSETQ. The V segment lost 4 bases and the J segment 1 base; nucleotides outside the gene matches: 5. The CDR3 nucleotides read TGCGCCAGCAGCAGACAGGGGGCGAGGTCCTACAATGAGCAGTTCTTC. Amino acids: CASSRQGARSYNEQFF.

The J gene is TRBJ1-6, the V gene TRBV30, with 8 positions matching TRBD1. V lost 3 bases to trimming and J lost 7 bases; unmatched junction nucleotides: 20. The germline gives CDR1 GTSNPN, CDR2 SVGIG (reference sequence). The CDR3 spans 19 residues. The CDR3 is CAWRGGTGFKSIRNSPLHF. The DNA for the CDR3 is TGTGCCTGGAGGGGGGGGACAGGCTTTAAGAGTATTAGAAATTCACCCCTCCACTTT.

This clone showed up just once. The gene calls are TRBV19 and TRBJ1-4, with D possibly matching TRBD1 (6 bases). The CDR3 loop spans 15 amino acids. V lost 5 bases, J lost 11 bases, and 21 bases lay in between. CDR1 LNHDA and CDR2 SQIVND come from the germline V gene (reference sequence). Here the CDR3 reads CASSPHADRSGKLFF. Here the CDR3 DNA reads TGTGCCAGTAGTCCCCACGCAGACAGGTCGGGGAAACTGTTTTTT.

For the CDR3, the DNA is TGTGCCAGCAGCTTCAGGGTGGTTAACACTGAAGCTTTCTTT. Encoded protein: CASSFRVVNTEAFF. This rearrangement joins TRBV11-2 to TRBJ1-1; a possible D gene is TRBD1 (5 bases). The V end lost 3 bases, the J end lost 2 bases, and 10 bases lay between the germline ends. This CDR3 comprises 14 residues. The germline CDR1 and CDR2 sequences are SGHAT and FQNNGV.

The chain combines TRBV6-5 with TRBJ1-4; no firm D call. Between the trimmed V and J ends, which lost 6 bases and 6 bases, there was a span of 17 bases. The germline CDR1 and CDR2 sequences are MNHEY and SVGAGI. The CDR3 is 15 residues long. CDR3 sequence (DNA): TGTGCCAGCAGGTCCCGGGGTGGCGGGGATGAAAAACTGTTTTTT. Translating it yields CASRSRGGGDEKLFF.

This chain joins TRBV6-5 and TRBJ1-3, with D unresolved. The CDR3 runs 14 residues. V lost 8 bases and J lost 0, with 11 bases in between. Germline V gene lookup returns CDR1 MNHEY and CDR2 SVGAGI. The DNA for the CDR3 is TGTGCCAGCCTGCGAGTAAACTCTGGAAACACCATATATTTT. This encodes CASLRVNSGNTIYF.

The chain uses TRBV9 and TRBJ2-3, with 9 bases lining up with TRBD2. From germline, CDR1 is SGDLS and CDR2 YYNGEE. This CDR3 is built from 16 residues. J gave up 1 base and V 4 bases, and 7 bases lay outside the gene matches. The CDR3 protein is CASSQGRLAGTDTQYF. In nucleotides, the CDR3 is TGTGCCAGCAGCCAAGGCCGACTAGCGGGCACAGATACGCAGTATTTT.

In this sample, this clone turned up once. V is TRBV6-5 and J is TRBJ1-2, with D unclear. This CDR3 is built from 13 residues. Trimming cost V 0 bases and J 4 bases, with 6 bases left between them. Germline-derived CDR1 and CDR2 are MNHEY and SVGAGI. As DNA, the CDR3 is TGTGCCAGCAGTTACTCTGAGAGCTATGGCTACACCTTC. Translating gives CASSYSESYGYTF.

In DNA form, the CDR3 reads TGTGCCATCAGTGATCGGCTAGCGGGGGGGACTAGCACAGATACGCAGTATTTT. This sequence encodes CAISDRLAGGTSTDTQYF. V gene TRBV10-3 combines with J gene TRBJ2-3; 12 positions match TRBD2. Germline V gene lookup returns CDR1 ENHRY and CDR2 SYGVKD. The CDR3 length is 18 residues. V gave up 3 bases and J gave up 0 bases; unmatched junction bases: 7.

The CDR3 sequence: CAISESSGRLDTEAFF. CDR3 bases: TGTGCCATCAGTGAGTCGTCAGGGAGGTTGGACACTGAAGCTTTCTTT. The rearrangement joins TRBV10-3 to TRBJ1-1; a weak D match, TRBD1 (5 bases). Trimming left V 0 bases short and J 3 bases short, with 14 bases between. CDR3 length: 16 amino acids. Germline CDR1 is ENHRY and CDR2 is SYGVKD.

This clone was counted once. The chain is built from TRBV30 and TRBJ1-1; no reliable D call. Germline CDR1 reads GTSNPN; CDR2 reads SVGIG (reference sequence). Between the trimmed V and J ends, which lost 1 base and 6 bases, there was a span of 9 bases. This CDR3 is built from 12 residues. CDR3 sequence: CAWSASSPEAFF. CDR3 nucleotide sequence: TGTGCCTGGAGTGCCAGTAGCCCTGAAGCTTTCTTT. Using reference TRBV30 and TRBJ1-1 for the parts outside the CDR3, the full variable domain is SQTIHQWPATLVQPVGSPLSLECTVEGTSNPNLYWYRQAAGRGLQLLFYSVGIGQISSEVPQNLSASRPQDRQFILSSKKLLLSDSGFYLCAWSASSPEAFFGQGTRLTVV.

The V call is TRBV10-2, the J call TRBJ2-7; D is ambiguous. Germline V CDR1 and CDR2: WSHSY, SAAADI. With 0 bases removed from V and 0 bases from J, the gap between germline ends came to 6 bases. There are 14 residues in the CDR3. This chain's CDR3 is CASSESESSYEQYF. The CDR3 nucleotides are TGCGCCAGCAGTGAGTCCGAGAGCTCCTACGAGCAGTACTTC.

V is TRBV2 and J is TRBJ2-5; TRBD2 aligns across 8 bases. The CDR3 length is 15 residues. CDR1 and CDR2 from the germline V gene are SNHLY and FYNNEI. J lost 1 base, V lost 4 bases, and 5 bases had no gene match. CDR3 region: CASSVFGGGQETQYF. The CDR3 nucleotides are TGTGCCAGCAGTGTTTTCGGGGGGGGCCAAGAGACCCAGTACTTC.

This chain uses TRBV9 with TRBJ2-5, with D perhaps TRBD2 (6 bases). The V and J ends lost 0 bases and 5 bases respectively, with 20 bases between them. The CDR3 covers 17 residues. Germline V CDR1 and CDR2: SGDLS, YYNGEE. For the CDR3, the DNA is TGTGCCAGCAGCGTAGGTTTAAGGACTACCCTGGGGGAGACCCAGTACTTC. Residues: CASSVGLRTTLGETQYF. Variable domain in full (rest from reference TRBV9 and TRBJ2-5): DSGVTQTPKHLITATGQRVTLRCSPRSGDLSVYWYQQSLDQGLQFLIQYYNGEERAKGNILERFSAQQFPDLHSELNLSSLELGDSALYFCASSVGLRTTLGETQYFGPGTRLLVL.

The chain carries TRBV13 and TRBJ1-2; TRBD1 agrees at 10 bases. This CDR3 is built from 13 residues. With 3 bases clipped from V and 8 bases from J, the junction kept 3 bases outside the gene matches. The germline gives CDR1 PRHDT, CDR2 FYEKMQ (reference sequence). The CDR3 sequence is CASSFGQGGGYTF. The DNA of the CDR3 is TGTGCCAGCAGCTTTGGACAGGGGGGCGGCTACACCTTC.

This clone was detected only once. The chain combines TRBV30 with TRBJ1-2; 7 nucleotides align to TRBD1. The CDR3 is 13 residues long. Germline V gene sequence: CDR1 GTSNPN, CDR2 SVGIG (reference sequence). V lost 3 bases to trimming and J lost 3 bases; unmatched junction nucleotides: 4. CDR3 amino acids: CAWRQTGDYGYTF. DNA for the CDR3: TGTGCCTGGAGGCAAACAGGGGACTATGGCTACACCTTC.

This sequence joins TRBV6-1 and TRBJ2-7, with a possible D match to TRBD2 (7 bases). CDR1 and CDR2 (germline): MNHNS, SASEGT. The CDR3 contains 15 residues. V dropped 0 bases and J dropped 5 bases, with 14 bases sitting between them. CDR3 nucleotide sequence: TGTGCCAGCAGTGAAGCGGGGGGGGCGGTGGACGAGCAGTACTTC. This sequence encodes CASSEAGGAVDEQYF.

The CDR3 coding sequence is TGTGCCACCGCGGGGGCGGCCGGAAACACCATATATTTT. Residues: CATAGAAGNTIYF. The chain couples TRBV19 to TRBJ1-3; TRBD1 is a possible D gene (6 bases). Trimming cost V 10 bases and J 4 bases, with 14 bases left between them. In germline, CDR1 is LNHDA, CDR2 SQIVND (reference sequence). The CDR3 has 13 residues.

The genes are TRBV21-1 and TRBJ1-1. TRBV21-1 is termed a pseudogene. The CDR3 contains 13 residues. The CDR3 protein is CASSRGVTHEAFF. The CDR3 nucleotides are TGTGCCAGCAGCAGGGGGGTAACCCATGAAGCTTTCTTT.